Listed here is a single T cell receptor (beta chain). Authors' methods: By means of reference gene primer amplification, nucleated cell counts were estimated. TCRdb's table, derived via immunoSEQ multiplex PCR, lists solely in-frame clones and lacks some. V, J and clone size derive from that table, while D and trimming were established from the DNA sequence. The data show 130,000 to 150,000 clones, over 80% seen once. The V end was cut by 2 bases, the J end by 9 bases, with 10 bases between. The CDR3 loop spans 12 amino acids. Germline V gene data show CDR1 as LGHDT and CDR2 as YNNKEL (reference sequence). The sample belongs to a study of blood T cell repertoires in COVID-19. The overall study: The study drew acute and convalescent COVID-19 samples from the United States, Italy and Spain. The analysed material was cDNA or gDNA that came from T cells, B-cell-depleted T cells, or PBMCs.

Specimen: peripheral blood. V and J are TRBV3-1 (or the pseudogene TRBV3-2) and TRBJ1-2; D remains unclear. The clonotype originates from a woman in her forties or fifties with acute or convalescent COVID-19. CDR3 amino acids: CASSQTRESYTF. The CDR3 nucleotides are TGTGCCAGCAGCCAAACGCGGGAGAGCTACACCTTC.